This T cell receptor beta chain was found in a study of T cell changes during pregnancy in multiple sclerosis. The CDR3 consists of 17 residues. Germline V gives CDR1 SGHRS, CDR2 YFSETQ. After removal of 7 bases from V and 0 bases from J, the junction contained 12 bases not matched to a gene. Repertoires were generated with immunoSEQ multiplex PCR, while TCRdb's copy carries only in-frame clones and drops some. Here the sample spans about 33,000 clones, approximately 90% being singletons. This rearrangement joins TRBV5-1 to TRBJ2-1, with 8 bases that match TRBD2. The origin of this receptor is a female donor in good health, enrolled as a control in a pregnancy study. Sequencing used CD4+ T cells from peripheral blood mononuclear cells, obtained in the third trimester of pregnancy. The CDR3 DNA sequence: TGCGCCAGCCGGGGGTCGGGGGGGCCCGCCTCCTACAATGAGCAGTTCTTC. Translation: CASRGSGGPASYNEQFF.